The source of this TCR beta chain is a study of cytomegalovirus exposure and HLA in healthy donors. Study results and caveats: A missense variant in DCLRE1C was later tied to TCR beta V- and J-gene trimming. A few CMV-associated chains were confirmed in vitro to be specific for CMV antigens.

The sample holds a few counts of this clone. The antigen remains undetermined. Germline CDR1 MNHNS, CDR2 SASEGT. V lost 6 bases to trimming and J lost 4 bases, with 12 bases between them. The CDR3 covers 13 residues. This PCR relied on a set of 60 Vbeta primers and 13 Jbeta primers. The method was immunoSEQ multiplex PCR; TCRdb's version includes in-frame clones alone and lacks a portion of them. The sample yields 85,000 to 130,000 clones, roughly 80% seen once. Material for sequencing was PBMCs. The J gene is TRBJ1-1, the V gene TRBV6-1; a possible D gene is TRBD1 (6 bases). This TCR derives from a man aged 40-50 years in good health and CMV-seronegative. CDR3 sequence: CASRRGGSTEAFF. The CDR3 coding sequence is TGTGCCAGCAGGAGGGGGGGCTCCACTGAAGCTTTCTTT.